The rows below give T cell receptor beta chains drawn from one sample of a study of cytomegalovirus exposure and HLA in healthy donors. Here immunoSEQ multiplex PCR was the method, and the copy in TCRdb shows in-frame clones only, minus some. In the table there are roughly 110,000 clones, roughly 80% of which are singletons. Sequencing used PBMCs. These receptors were obtained from a female donor in good health and CMV-seronegative. Both conserved end residues are part of each CDR3. Each record gives: CDR3 DNA, CDR3 protein, D gene, clone size, V gene, J gene. A D gene is named only where the DNA matches it firmly. The listing skips clone size in some rows; elsewhere it reads once, few, many or a size class.

CDR3 DNA: TGTGCCAGCAGTTACTCTGGAGGGCCCTACGAGCAGTACTTC
CDR3 protein: CASSYSGGPYEQYF
D gene: -
clone size: once
V gene: TRBV6-6
J gene: TRBJ2-7

CDR3 DNA: TGTGCCAGCAGCCAAGGGACAAATGCAGCCTACGAGCAGTACTTC
CDR3 protein: CASSQGTNAAYEQYF
D gene: -
clone size: -
V gene: TRBV4-2
J gene: TRBJ2-7

CDR3 DNA: TGTGCCAGCAGCCGAGGACAGGGGCGCTTTGAAGCTTTCTTT
CDR3 protein: CASSRGQGRFEAFF
D gene: TRBD1
clone size: -
V gene: TRBV6-5
J gene: TRBJ1-1

CDR3 DNA: TGTGCCAGCAGCCGAACAGGGACCAGCAATCAGCCCCAGCATTTT
CDR3 protein: CASSRTGTSNQPQHF
D gene: -
clone size: -
V gene: TRBV11-2
J gene: TRBJ1-5

CDR3 DNA: TGTGCCAGTGAGAAGGGGGCTAGTGAAAAACTGTTTTTT
CDR3 protein: CASEKGASEKLFF
D gene: TRBD1
clone size: -
V gene: TRBV7-9
J gene: TRBJ1-4

CDR3 DNA: TGTGCCAGTAGTGTCGCCGTGGGCGAATACGAGCAGTACTTC
CDR3 protein: CASSVAVGEYEQYF
D gene: -
clone size: -
V gene: TRBV19
J gene: TRBJ2-7

CDR3 DNA: TGCGCCAGCAGCCCCTTTGGTAGCGTGAGAGGCTACGAGCAGTACTTC
CDR3 protein: CASSPFGSVRGYEQYF
D gene: -
clone size: -
V gene: TRBV4-1
J gene: TRBJ2-7

CDR3 DNA: TGTGCCAGCAGTAGGGACAGTCGGGAGCTCCACTTT
CDR3 protein: CASSRDSRELHF
D gene: TRBD1
clone size: -
V gene: TRBV6-6
J gene: TRBJ1-6

CDR3 DNA: TGTGCCAGCAGTGAAGACAGAATGAACACTGAAGCTTTCTTT
CDR3 protein: CASSEDRMNTEAFF
D gene: -
clone size: -
V gene: TRBV6-1
J gene: TRBJ1-1

CDR3 DNA: TGTGCCAGCAGTGACCCCGCTGGGGCAGTACAAGAGACCCAGTACTTC
CDR3 protein: CASSDPAGAVQETQYF
D gene: -
clone size: few
V gene: TRBV25-1
J gene: TRBJ2-5

CDR3 DNA: TGTGCCATCAGTGAGACAGGGTCCGGATACCAAGCTTTCTTT
CDR3 protein: CAISETGSGYQAFF
D gene: -
clone size: -
V gene: TRBV10-3
J gene: TRBJ1-1

CDR3 DNA: TGTGCCAGCAGCTTACGCGGGGGAGACACAGATACGCAGTATTTT
CDR3 protein: CASSLRGGDTDTQYF
D gene: TRBD2
clone size: -
V gene: TRBV13
J gene: TRBJ2-3

CDR3 DNA: TGTGCCAGCAGTGAAGGGGGACAGGGGTTCGCTAATGAAAAACTGTTTTTT
CDR3 protein: CASSEGGQGFANEKLFF
D gene: TRBD1
clone size: -
V gene: TRBV6-1
J gene: TRBJ1-4

CDR3 DNA: TGTGCCAGCAGCTTATTGGGAGAACATGAAAAACTGTTTTTT
CDR3 protein: CASSLLGEHEKLFF
D gene: -
clone size: -
V gene: TRBV5-5
J gene: TRBJ1-4

CDR3 DNA: TGCGCCAGCAGCCCACAGGGTTCAGACCAGTACTTC
CDR3 protein: CASSPQGSDQYF
D gene: -
clone size: -
V gene: TRBV5-1
J gene: TRBJ2-5

CDR3 DNA: TGCGCCAGCAAAGGGGGGGCTAGCACAGATACGCAGTATTTT
CDR3 protein: CASKGGASTDTQYF
D gene: -
clone size: -
V gene: TRBV5-1
J gene: TRBJ2-3

CDR3 DNA: TGCAGCGTTGAGGAGGGATACGAGCAGTACTTC
CDR3 protein: CSVEEGYEQYF
D gene: -
clone size: once
V gene: TRBV29-1
J gene: TRBJ2-7

CDR3 DNA: TGCGCCAGCAGCGCCGCTAGCGGGGGGGTCAATCTGTATTTT
CDR3 protein: CASSAASGGVNLYF
D gene: TRBD2
clone size: few
V gene: TRBV5-1
J gene: TRBJ2-3

CDR3 DNA: TGCGCCAGCAGCCAAGAAGGGCAGACAGGGGGGACCCAGTACTTC
CDR3 protein: CASSQEGQTGGTQYF
D gene: TRBD1
clone size: -
V gene: TRBV4-1
J gene: TRBJ2-5

CDR3 DNA: TGCAGCGTTGTCCGTACAAACTATGGCTACACCTTC
CDR3 protein: CSVVRTNYGYTF
D gene: -
clone size: -
V gene: TRBV29-1
J gene: TRBJ1-2

CDR3 DNA: TGTGCCACCAGCAGAGATGTGACGGGGGGGGGTGAGCAGTTCTTC
CDR3 protein: CATSRDVTGGGEQFF
D gene: TRBD2
clone size: few
V gene: TRBV15
J gene: TRBJ2-1

CDR3 DNA: TGTGCCAGCAGGCCCTGGACAGGAGATAATTCACCCCTCCACTTT
CDR3 protein: CASRPWTGDNSPLHF
D gene: TRBD1
clone size: -
V gene: TRBV6-1
J gene: TRBJ1-6

CDR3 DNA: TGTGCCAGCAGCCCGGGACTAGCGGGGGGCCCGCACCGGGAGCTGTTTTTT
CDR3 protein: CASSPGLAGGPHRELFF
D gene: TRBD2
clone size: -
V gene: TRBV7-8
J gene: TRBJ2-2

CDR3 DNA: TGTGCCAGCAGCTTTGGACAGGGCACAAATGAAAAACTGTTTTTT
CDR3 protein: CASSFGQGTNEKLFF
D gene: TRBD1
clone size: -
V gene: TRBV7-9
J gene: TRBJ1-4

CDR3 DNA: TGTGCCAGCTCACTGGACAGATCGAACACTGAAGCTTTCTTT
CDR3 protein: CASSLDRSNTEAFF
D gene: -
clone size: -
V gene: TRBV18
J gene: TRBJ1-1